One sample yielded the 21 T cell receptor beta chains listed below, sequenced in a study of patients and donors after allogeneic stem cell transplantation. TCRdb re-called the RT-PCR reads through MiXCR, storing one row per CDR3 protein. The profile covers about 960,000 distinct CDR3 sequences, with more than 15% appearing a single time and approximately 5.9% taken by the ten largest. The specimen sequenced was blood, either unsorted or a sorted T cell fraction (not recorded which). Receptors originate from a human donor who was either an allogeneic HSCT recipient or a stem cell or donor lymphocyte infusion donor (not recorded which). It is not recorded whose cells these are; they may come from a transplant donor.

Only a few counts were recorded for this clonotype. This chain connects TRBV24-1 to TRBJ1-5; the D is unclear. The CDR3 extends over 15 amino acids. V lost 2 bases to trimming and J lost 4 bases, with 11 bases between them. CDR1 is KGHDR and CDR2 is SFDVKD in the germline V gene. The CDR3 spells CATSDSMGGNQPQHF. CDR3 DNA sequence: TGTGCCACCAGTGATTCAATGGGAGGTAATCAGCCCCAGCATTTT.

This clonotype was found a few times. V usage is TRBV29-1 and J usage is TRBJ1-1; 10 bases match TRBD1. The junction had 12 bases not matched to a gene; V was cut back by 6 bases and J by 11 bases. The CDR3 totals 13 residues. CDR1 SQVTM and CDR2 ANQGSEA come from the germline V gene. CDR3 bases: TGCAGCGTCCGACAGGGGGCATCTTCCTCCGCTTTCTTT. Amino acids: CSVRQGASSSAFF.

This clonotype occurred a few times. The chain employs TRBV9 and TRBJ1-2; the match to TRBD1 covers 7 bases. CDR1 and CDR2 from the germline V gene are SGDLS and YYNGEE. V trimming: 4 bases; J trimming: 6 bases; junction bases outside the gene matches: 12. CDR3 length: 15 amino acids. CDR3 loop: CASSHWDSIGNGYTF. The CDR3 bases are TGTGCCAGCAGCCATTGGGACAGCATCGGGAATGGCTACACCTTC.

The rearrangement links TRBV15 to TRBJ1-1, with TRBD1 matching 7 bases. V shed 4 bases and J 2 bases; nucleotides not matched to a gene: 7. CDR1 is LNHNV and CDR2 is YYDKDF in the germline V gene (reference sequence). The CDR3 has 15 residues. In DNA, the CDR3 is TGTGCCACCAGCACCCCAGGGGGACTTAACACTGAAGCTTTCTTT. Amino acid sequence: CATSTPGGLNTEAFF.

This clonotype has a count of ten or more. The rearrangement links TRBV12-3 or TRBV12-4 to TRBJ2-7; no clear D. V dropped 4 bases and J dropped 4 bases, with 17 bases sitting between them. This CDR3 is built from 15 residues. CDR3 amino acids: CASSSSLAHQYEQYF. The CDR3 coding sequence is TGTGCCAGCAGTTCTAGTCTCGCGCACCAGTACGAGCAGTACTTC.

This clonotype was counted between two and nine times. This rearrangement joins TRBV4-2 to TRBJ1-4; D uncertain. Germline V CDR1 and CDR2: LGHNA, YNFKEQ. Trimming took 1 base from V and 2 from J, leaving 17 bases between them. The CDR3 has 18 amino acids. The CDR3 nucleotides read TGTGCCAGCAGCCAAGGACCGCTTAAGGGCGTCACTAATGAAAAACTGTTTTTT. Translation gives CASSQGPLKGVTNEKLFF.

This clonotype was seen a few times. The chain joins TRBV20-1 to TRBJ1-1; possible D gene TRBD1, 6 bases. Trimming shortened V by 0 bases and J by 1 base, and 18 bases separated the two germline ends. The CDR3 totals 17 residues. Germline values: CDR1 DFQATT, CDR2 SNEGSKA (reference sequence). CDR3 region: CSARDRFWGLKNTEAFF. CDR3 DNA: TGCAGTGCTAGAGATCGGTTTTGGGGGCTCAAGAACACTGAAGCTTTCTTT.

This sequence joins TRBV7-8 and TRBJ2-7; unclear D gene. The CDR3 length is 14 residues. With 2 bases removed from V and 3 bases from J, the gap between germline ends came to 11 bases. Germline V CDR1 and CDR2: SGHVS, FQNEAQ. CDR3 DNA sequence: TGTGCCAGCAGCTTATGGGAAGGGAACTACGAGCAGTACTTC. Residues: CASSLWEGNYEQYF.

V usage is TRBV4-1 and J usage is TRBJ2-5; 8 bases align to TRBD2. This CDR3 spans 16 amino acids. The V gene end was trimmed by 0 bases and the J gene end by 6 bases; junction bases not matched to a gene: 9. Per the germline V gene, CDR1 is MGHRA and CDR2 is YSYEKL. The CDR3 loop reads CASSQESGGRMKTQYF. Here the CDR3 DNA reads TGCGCCAGCAGCCAAGAATCTGGCGGGAGGATGAAGACCCAGTACTTC.

At least ten counts were recorded for this clonotype. CDR3 coding DNA: TGTGCCTGGGCCAGGGGCAATCAGCCCCAGCATTTT. Protein: CAWARGNQPQHF. This chain links TRBV12-3 or TRBV12-4 with TRBJ1-5, with D possibly being TRBD1 (5 bases). Trimming took 11 bases from V and 2 from J, leaving 10 bases between them. CDR3 length equals 12 residues.

The rearrangement links TRBV6-5 to TRBJ2-5, with D perhaps matching TRBD1 or TRBD2 (5 bases each). Germline assignment: CDR1 MNHEY and CDR2 SVGAGI. The V gene lost 2 bases and the J gene lost 4 bases, with 17 bases spanning the gap. The CDR3 is 16 amino acids. For the CDR3, the DNA is TGTGCCAGCAGTTACCGTTTTCTAACTAGGGGAGAGACCCAGTACTTC. It yields the protein CASSYRFLTRGETQYF.

The rearrangement links TRBV7-3 to TRBJ2-3; perhaps D is TRBD1 or TRBD2 (5 bases each). The length of the CDR3 is 14 residues. Trimming left V 2 bases short and J 5 bases short, with 11 bases between. CDR1 and CDR2 from the germline V gene are SGHTA and FQGTGA. Here the CDR3 reads CASSLRGARDTQYF. The CDR3 bases are TGTGCCAGCAGCTTACGAGGGGCAAGAGATACGCAGTATTTT.

This chain links TRBV20-1 with TRBJ1-2, with D unresolved. Trimming removed 3 bases from V and 6 bases from J, with 17 bases in between. The CDR3 extends over 14 amino acids. Germline V gene sequence: CDR1 DFQATT, CDR2 SNEGSKA (reference sequence). CDR3 loop: CSARSGQEPHGYTF. DNA for the CDR3: TGCAGTGCTAGGTCAGGTCAGGAACCCCATGGCTACACCTTC.

This clonotype was seen more than once but under ten times. The V call is TRBV19, the J call TRBJ2-1; TRBD2 agrees at 9 bases. CDR1 is LNHDA, CDR2 SQIVND, per germline (reference sequence). Trimming at V came to 3 bases and at J to 1 base, leaving 1 base not matched to a gene. This CDR3 has 15 amino acids. CDR3 bases: TGTGCCAGTAGTATCAGCGGGAGGTCCTACAATGAGCAGTTCTTC. Translating it yields CASSISGRSYNEQFF.

This clonotype has only a few counts. The chain recombines TRBV30 with TRBJ2-7; possibly TRBD1 for D (5 bases). The CDR3 loop spans 13 amino acids. Germline V gives CDR1 GTSNPN, CDR2 SVGIG (reference sequence). V lost 0 bases, J lost 1 base, and 7 bases lay in between. The CDR3, as DNA: TGTGCCTGGAGTGTGGACACGTCCTACGAGCAGTACTTC. As protein: CAWSVDTSYEQYF.

The sample holds many counts of this clonotype. The chain is built from TRBV9 and TRBJ2-1, with TRBD2 identical over 13 bases. This CDR3 is built from 16 residues. V lost 0 bases to trimming and J lost 7 bases; unmatched junction nucleotides: 4. Germline lookup yields CDR1 SGDLS and CDR2 YYNGEE. The CDR3 sequence is CASSVELAGGRNEQFF. DNA of the CDR3: TGTGCCAGCAGCGTAGAACTAGCGGGGGGGAGGAATGAGCAGTTCTTC.

The chain has TRBV24-1 and TRBJ1-1, with unresolved D. Between the trimmed V and J ends, which lost 3 bases and 0 bases, there was a span of 4 bases. CDR1 and CDR2 from the germline V gene are KGHDR and SFDVKD. This CDR3 is built from 13 residues. The CDR3 loop is CATSDQLNTEAFF. In nucleotides, the CDR3 is TGTGCCACCAGTGATCAACTGAACACTGAAGCTTTCTTT.

The V gene is TRBV5-1, the J gene TRBJ2-3; D is uncertain. Trimming took off 3 bases at V and 4 bases at J, with 12 bases between the two ends. CDR3 size: 14 residues. Germline V gene data show CDR1 as SGHRS and CDR2 as YFSETQ. As DNA, the CDR3 is TGCGCCAGCAGCTCACCACCCGTCCCAGATACGCAGTATTTT. It translates to CASSSPPVPDTQYF.

The chain is built from TRBV14 and TRBJ2-2; TRBD2 aligns across 13 bases. With V trimmed by 4 bases and J by 3 bases, 2 bases remained unmatched. CDR3 length equals 16 residues. CDR1 is SGHDN and CDR2 is FVKESK in the germline V gene. In DNA, the CDR3 is TGTGCCAGCAGCCGTACTAGCGGGAGGGACACCGGGGAGCTGTTTTTT. Amino acids: CASSRTSGRDTGELFF.

With regard to this clonotype: A read error may account for a junction end that differs from germline. This rearrangement joins TRBV6-5 to TRBJ2-5; D could derive from TRBD1 or TRBD2 (5 bases each). CDR3 length: 14 residues. In germline, CDR1 is MNHEY, CDR2 SVGAGI. In DNA form, the CDR3 reads TGTGCCAGCAGGTACTACAAGGGGACGGAGACCCAGTACTTC. It specifies CASRYYKGTETQYF.

This clonotype showed up just a few times. The chain has TRBV12-3 or TRBV12-4 and TRBJ2-7, with 11 bases identical to TRBD2. This CDR3 is built from 16 residues. V dropped 0 bases and J dropped 7; count of bases not matched to a gene: 8. The CDR3, as DNA: TGTGCCAGCAGTTTAGCTGGTAGCGGGAGGGTAGGGGAGCAGTACTTC. It codes for CASSLAGSGRVGEQYF.